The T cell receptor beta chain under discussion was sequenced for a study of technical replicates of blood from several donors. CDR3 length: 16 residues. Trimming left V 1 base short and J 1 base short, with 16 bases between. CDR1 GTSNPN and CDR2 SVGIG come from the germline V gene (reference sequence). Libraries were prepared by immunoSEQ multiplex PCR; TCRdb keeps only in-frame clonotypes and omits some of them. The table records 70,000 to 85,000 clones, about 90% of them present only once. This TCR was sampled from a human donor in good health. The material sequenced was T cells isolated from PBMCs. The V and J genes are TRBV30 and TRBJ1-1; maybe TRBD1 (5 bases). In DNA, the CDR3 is TGTGCCTGGAGTGATTCGTGGGAGGGGCGGAACACTGAAGCTTTCTTT. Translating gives CAWSDSWEGRNTEAFF.